The subject of this entry is one T cell receptor beta chain. It lacks a known antigen. Base qualities were left out, and no much larger clone turns up one base away. According to the germline V gene, CDR1 reads MRHNA and CDR2 reads SNTAGT. Including cysteine and phenylalanine, the CDR3 has 15 amino acids. CDR3 DNA is the only sequence kept; it has 45 bases, read in frame from the first base. Compared with germline, V lacks 4 bases and J lacks 8 bases; bases without a gene match: 11. The library was generated by PCR. DNA from cultured CD4+ T cells underwent TCR sequencing with the Oncomine TCR Beta short-read assay at the Johns Hopkins FTIC core. The QIAamp micro DNA kit was used to extract genomic DNA from the cultured CD4+ T cells. The Oncomine TCR Beta libraries from cultured CD4+ T cells were pooled using unique dual indexes and then sequenced on an Illumina iSeq 100. The authors' pipeline ran thus. Non-productive sequences were filtered out, and CDR3s that did not start with C, did not end with F or W, or were shorter than 7 amino acids were discarded. Antigen-specific clonotypes were identified with the MANAFEST web application by comparing peptide-stimulated wells with reference and other culture wells. Positive clones required FDR below 0.05, an odds ratio above 5, and productive frequency above 0.1% in at least two of three replicate wells. A clonotype counted as cross-reactive if it showed significant expansion both in the SARS-CoV-2 spike wells and in at least one common cold coronavirus spike condition. CDR3 homology was assessed with Levenshtein distances (stringdist) and unrooted phylogenetic trees (ape) in R version 3.6.1. TCRdb ran its own pipeline on the public reads, namely fastp trimming at Q25 and MiXCR clone calling, and kept in-frame beta chains. Under each unique CDR3 protein, matching rows form one entry showing the most common genes and DNA. TCRdb's processing, not the study's, gives the V and J calls here. The sample has tens of thousands of distinct CDR3 sequences on record, 41% of them singletons. The ten top clones hold over 4% of the sample.

This sample stems from a study of vaccination and CD4 T cells after COVID-19 (dated 2022 in TCRdb). Study-level background: Every convalescent patient had a positive nasal swab PCR test for SARS-CoV-2, with mild disease in 8 to 10 patients and severe disease in one. The convalescent cohort comprised six males and four females, including two Hispanic individuals, seven Caucasians, two Asians and one multiracial person. Each participant got two doses of either the Pfizer-BioNTech BNT162b2 vaccine (n=8) or the Moderna mRNA-1273 vaccine (n=2). Post-COVID blood samples from convalescent patients were collected a median of roughly 100 days after diagnosis, with a range of about 35 to 161 days. Post-vaccine blood samples were collected a median of around 10 weeks after the second vaccine dose, ranging from about 13 to 250 days. A few convalescent patients gave samples both early after vaccination (day 14) and late after vaccination (days 161 to 241). For stimulating the cultures, overlapping spike peptide pools were used, derived from SARS-CoV-2 as well as from the common cold coronaviruses HCoV-NL63, HCoV-OC43 and HCoV-229E. As controls, cultures received a CEFX viral epitope pool (the positive control), an HIV-1 Nef peptide pool (the negative control), or no peptide at all. In around nine COVID-19 convalescent patients and a few infection-naive healthy vaccine recipients, the spike-specific CD4+ TCR repertoire before mRNA vaccination was compared with the repertoire after mRNA vaccination. Overall results and qualifications from the work: In convalescent patients, a median about 84% of post-vaccine SARS-CoV-2-reactive clones were detected only after vaccination, and vaccine-specific priming was suggested by this finding. In convalescent patients, nearly all vaccine-specific clones (304 of 307) were found to be mono-reactive for SARS-CoV-2 spike rather than cross-reactive with common cold coronaviruses. Only a relatively small number of convalescent patients were included in the study, and early timepoints following natural infection were not analyzed. An increase in the median number of SARS-CoV-2-reactive clonotypes from roughly 20 after infection to a few dozen after vaccination was observed, but the change was not found to be significant.

Sample time point, as interpreted from the label and publication: late sampling 161 to 241 days after vaccination in a few convalescent patients. The intended sense of this specimen's treatment or condition label: approximately nine-day PBMC culture with coronavirus spike peptide pools or control peptides (ViraFEST assay). The ViraFEST assay was used in the study, in which antigen-specific T cells were expanded with peptide pools and expanded clonotypes were subsequently identified by TCR sequencing. The convalescent patients' positive SARS-CoV-2 PCR tests fell between March and December 2020, which was before the Alpha, Beta and Delta variants emerged in the United States. About 2 million PBMCs per well were cultured in IMDM with 5% human AB serum and about 9.7 IU/ml IL-2, plus 10 ug/ml peptide pools. Half of the culture medium was replaced with fresh IL-2-containing medium on days 3 and 7. Once the cells had been in culture for 10 days, the EasySep CD4+ T cell isolation kit was used to isolate CD4+ T cells by negative selection. Ficoll-Paque Plus gradient centrifugation was used to isolate PBMCs from whole blood, and the isolated PBMCs were then either used fresh or cryopreserved at -140C. In general, triplicate wells were set up for every culture condition.

The sequence is built from TRBV6-4 and TRBJ2-1, and 7 junction bases match TRBD2. This sequence was found in a human donor who had recovered from COVID-19. The source material was CD4+ T cells from blood, cultured in vitro, sampled about 7 months after SARS-CoV-2 vaccination. The CDR3 region: CASSAAAGTNDEQFF. The nucleotide sequence is TGTGCCAGCAGTGCCGCTGCGGGGACTAACGATGAGCAGTTCTTC.